The text below deals with one T cell receptor (beta chain). The data are from a study of CD8 T cells in Susac syndrome. With random hexamers, reverse transcription was performed on about 0.5 to 1 ug of RNA. MiXCR, applied by TCRdb to the immunoSEQ multiplex PCR reads, yields one record per CDR3 protein. The sample records roughly 400,000 distinct CDR3 sequences, about 85% being singletons. This CDR3 has 19 amino acids. J gave up 3 bases and V 5 bases, and 19 bases lay outside the gene matches. Per germline, CDR1 SGHNT and CDR2 YYREEE (reference sequence). The TCR comes from a human donor with multiple sclerosis. V is TRBV5-4 and J is TRBJ1-4; 7 bases align to TRBD1. Source material: CD8+ T cells from PBMCs. CDR3 coding DNA: TGTGCCAGCAGGGTGAACGGACAGGACGGAGTGGTGGCTAATGAAAAACTGTTTTTT. Amino acids: CASRVNGQDGVVANEKLFF. The whole variable domain, remainder taken from reference TRBV5-4 and TRBJ1-4, is ETGVTQSPTHLIKTRGQQVTLRCSSQSGHNTVSWYQQALGQGPQFIFQYYREEENGRGNFPPRFSGLQFPNYSSELNVNALELDDSALYLCASRVNGQDGVVANEKLFFGSGTQLSVL.